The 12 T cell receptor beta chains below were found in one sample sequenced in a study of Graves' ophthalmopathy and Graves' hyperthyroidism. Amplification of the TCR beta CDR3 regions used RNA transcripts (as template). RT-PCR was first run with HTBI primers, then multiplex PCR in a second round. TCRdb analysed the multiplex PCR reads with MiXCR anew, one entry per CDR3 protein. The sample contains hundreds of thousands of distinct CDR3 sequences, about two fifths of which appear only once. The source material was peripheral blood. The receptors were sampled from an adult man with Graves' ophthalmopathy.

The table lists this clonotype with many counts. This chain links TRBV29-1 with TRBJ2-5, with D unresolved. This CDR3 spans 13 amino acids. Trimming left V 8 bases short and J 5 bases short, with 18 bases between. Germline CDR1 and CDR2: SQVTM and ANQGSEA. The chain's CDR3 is CSTDFALLETQYF. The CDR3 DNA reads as TGCAGCACCGACTTCGCCCTATTGGAGACCCAGTACTTC.

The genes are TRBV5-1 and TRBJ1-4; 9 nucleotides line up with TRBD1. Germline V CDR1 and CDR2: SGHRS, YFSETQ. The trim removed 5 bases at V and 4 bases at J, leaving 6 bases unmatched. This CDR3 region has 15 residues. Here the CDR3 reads CASRQTGGGNEKLFF. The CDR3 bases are TGCGCCAGCAGACAAACAGGGGGCGGTAATGAAAAACTGTTTTTT.

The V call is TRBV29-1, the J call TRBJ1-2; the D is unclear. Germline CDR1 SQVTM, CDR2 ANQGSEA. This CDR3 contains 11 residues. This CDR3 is CSYGGNYGYTF. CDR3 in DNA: TGCAGTTATGGTGGTAACTATGGCTACACCTTC.

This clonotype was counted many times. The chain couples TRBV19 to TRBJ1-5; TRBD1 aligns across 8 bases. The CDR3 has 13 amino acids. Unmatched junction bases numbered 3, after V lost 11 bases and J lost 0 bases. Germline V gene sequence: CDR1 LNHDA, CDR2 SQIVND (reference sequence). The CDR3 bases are TGTGCCGGGGGACAGGCTAGCAATCAGCCCCAGCATTTT. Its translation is CAGGQASNQPQHF.

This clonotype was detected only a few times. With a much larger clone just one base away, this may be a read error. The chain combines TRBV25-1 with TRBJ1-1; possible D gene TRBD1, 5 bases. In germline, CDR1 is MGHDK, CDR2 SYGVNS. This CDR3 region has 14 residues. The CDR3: CTSSSQGLNTEAFF. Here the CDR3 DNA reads TGTACCAGCAGCTCCCAGGGACTGAACACTGAAGCTTTCTTT.

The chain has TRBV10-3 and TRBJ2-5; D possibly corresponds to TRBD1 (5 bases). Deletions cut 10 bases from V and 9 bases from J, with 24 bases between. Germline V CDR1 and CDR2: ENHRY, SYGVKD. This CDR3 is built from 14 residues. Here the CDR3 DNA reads TGTGCCAGCAGGGAACAGGTTAGCAATCAGCCCCAGTACTTC. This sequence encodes CASREQVSNQPQYF.

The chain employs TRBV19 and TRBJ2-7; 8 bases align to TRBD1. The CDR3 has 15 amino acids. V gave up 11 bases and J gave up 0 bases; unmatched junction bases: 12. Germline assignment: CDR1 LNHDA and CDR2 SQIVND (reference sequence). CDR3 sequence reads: CAWTPLGQASYEQYF. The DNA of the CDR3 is TGTGCCTGGACTCCCTTGGGACAGGCCTCCTACGAGCAGTACTTC.

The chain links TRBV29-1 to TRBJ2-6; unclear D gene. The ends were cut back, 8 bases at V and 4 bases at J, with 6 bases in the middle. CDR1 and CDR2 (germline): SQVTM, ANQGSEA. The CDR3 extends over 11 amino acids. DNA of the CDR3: TGCAGCTTGGCAGGGGCCAACGTCCTGACTTTC. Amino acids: CSLAGANVLTF. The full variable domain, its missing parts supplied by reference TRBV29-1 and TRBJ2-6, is SAVISQKPSRDICQRGTSLTIQCQVDSQVTMMFWYRQQPGQSLTLIATANQGSEATYESGFVIDKFPISRPNLTFSTLTVSNMSPEDSSIYLCSLAGANVLTFGAGSRLTVL.

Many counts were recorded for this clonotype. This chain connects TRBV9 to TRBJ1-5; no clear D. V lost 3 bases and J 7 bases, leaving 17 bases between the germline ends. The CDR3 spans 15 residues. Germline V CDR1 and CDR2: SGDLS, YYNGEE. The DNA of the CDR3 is TGTGCCAGCAGCGCCGCCCCCTCCGGGATCCAGCCCCAGCATTTT. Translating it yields CASSAAPSGIQPQHF.

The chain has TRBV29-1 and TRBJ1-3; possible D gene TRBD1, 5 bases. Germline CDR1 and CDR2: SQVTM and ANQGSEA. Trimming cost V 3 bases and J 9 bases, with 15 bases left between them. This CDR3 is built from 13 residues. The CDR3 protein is CSVEGGRQITIYF. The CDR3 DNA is TGCAGCGTTGAGGGGGGACGGCAGATCACCATATATTTT.

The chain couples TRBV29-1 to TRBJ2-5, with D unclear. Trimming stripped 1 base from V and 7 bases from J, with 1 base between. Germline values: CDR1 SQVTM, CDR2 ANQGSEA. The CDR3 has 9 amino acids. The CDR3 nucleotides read TGCAGCGTTGAAGGGACCCAGTACTTC. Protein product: CSVEGTQYF. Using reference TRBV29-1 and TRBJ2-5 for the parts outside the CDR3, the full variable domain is SAVISQKPSRDICQRGTSLTIQCQVDSQVTMMFWYRQQPGQSLTLIATANQGSEATYESGFVIDKFPISRPNLTFSTLTVSNMSPEDSSIYLCSVEGTQYFGPGTRLLVL.

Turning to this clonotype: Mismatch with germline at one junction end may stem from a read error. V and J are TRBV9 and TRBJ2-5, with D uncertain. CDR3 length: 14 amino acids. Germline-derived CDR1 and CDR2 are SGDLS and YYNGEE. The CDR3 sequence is CASSQEVRKEAQYF. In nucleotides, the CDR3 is TGTGCCAGCAGCCAAGAAGTCAGAAAAGAGGCCCAGTACTTC.